A single sample gave rise to the 4 T cell receptor beta chains below, sequenced in a study of CD8 T cells in Susac syndrome. When the RNA was reverse transcribed, random hexamers were used with an input of roughly 0.5 to 1 ug. MiXCR, applied by TCRdb to the immunoSEQ multiplex PCR reads, yields one record per CDR3 protein. The sample has 95,000 to 150,000 distinct CDR3 sequences; over 85% are singletons. Sequencing was done on a sample of CD4+ T cells from PBMCs. These receptor sequences come from a human donor in good health.

DNA of the CDR3: TGTGCCAGCAGTTTGACCCGTCTGAACACCGGGGAGCTGTTTTTT. Translating it yields CASSLTRLNTGELFF. V and J are TRBV12-3 or TRBV12-4 and TRBJ2-2; D is unresolved. The CDR3 runs to 15 residues. V gave up 3 bases and J gave up 1 base, with 9 bases separating them.

V usage is TRBV4-1 and J usage is TRBJ1-5; D is ambiguous. With 4 bases removed from V and 6 bases from J, the gap between germline ends came to 16 bases. Germline values: CDR1 MGHRA, CDR2 YSYEKL. The CDR3 runs to 15 residues. CDR3 DNA: TGCGCCAGCAGCCTGGCGGCTACCCGGAGTCAGCCCCAGCATTTT. This gives the protein CASSLAATRSQPQHF.

The rearrangement links TRBV7-9 to TRBJ1-4; maybe TRBD1 (5 bases). With 3 bases removed from V and 7 bases from J, the gap between germline ends came to 18 bases. Germline loops: CDR1 SEHNR, CDR2 FQNEAQ (reference sequence). The CDR3 is 16 amino acids. CDR3 in amino acids: CASSFDPGARIEKLFF. Here the CDR3 DNA reads TGTGCCAGCAGCTTTGACCCCGGGGCTCGAATTGAAAAACTGTTTTTT. The entire variable domain, with the rest obtained from reference TRBV7-9 and TRBJ1-4, is as follows: DTGVSQNPRHKITKRGQNVTFRCDPISEHNRLYWYRQTLGQGPEFLTYFQNEAQLEKSRLLSDRFSAERPKGSFSTLEIQRTEQGDSAMYLCASSFDPGARIEKLFFGSGTQLSVL.

Comment on this clonotype: Compared with germline, one end of the junction differs, possibly owing to a read error. The chain employs TRBV6-2 or TRBV6-3 and TRBJ2-7, with TRBD2 identical over 8 bases. The CDR3 covers 12 residues. Germline lookup yields CDR1 MNHEY and CDR2 SVGEGT. DNA for the CDR3: TGTGCCAGCAGTCTCCTAAAGCGGGAGCGGTACTTC. As protein: CASSLLKRERYF.